The rows below give T cell receptor beta chains drawn from one sample of a study of T cell responses to AZD1222 COVID-19 vaccine. Clones were read by immunoSEQ multiplex PCR, and TCRdb kept only the in-frame ones, dropping some. In the table there are some 150,000 clones, about 90% of which are singletons. Sample: peripheral blood, taken on day 0 of AZD1222 vaccination. The receptors derive from an adult in good health. CDR3s leave out the opening cysteine and the closing phenylalanine or tryptophan. The order of the fields is V gene, D gene, CDR3 protein. A D gene is named only where the DNA matches it firmly.

TRBV11-2 NA ASIKQGLEEDEQF
TRBV4-2 NA ASSQPTGTGANVLT
TRBV19 TRBD1 ASSHYTGGKRSGYT
TRBV9 NA ASSRGANVLT
TRBV2 NA ASKARGQPQH
TRBV27 TRBD2 ASSPTLAEALTDTQY
TRBV25-1 NA ASSQGLSEKLF
TRBV2 NA ASSYGPRGGYT
TRBV9 TRBD2 ASSPRLAGVRETQY
TRBV29-1 TRBD2 SVAGLAGTPASSYNEQF
TRBV2 NA ASSVSRGGSYNEQF
TRBV28 NA ATLTGRLGGYT
TRBV11-2 NA ASSPRVGYGYT
TRBV7-2 TRBD1 ASSQGGRYNEQF